This T cell receptor beta chain is from a study of cytomegalovirus exposure and HLA in healthy donors. Study overall: The study's early data release held roughly 90 million unique TCRs from HLA-typed donors. Study-level results: Later findings reportedly placed an Asian-associated ancestry cluster below the approximately 670-donor mean for N-insertions.

Comment on this clone: Its antigen is still unknown.

The PCR made use of 60 Vbeta and 13 Jbeta primers. Generated by immunoSEQ multiplex PCR, the TCRdb table keeps only in-frame clones and is missing some. The table has about 130,000 clones, approximately 70% seen once; the top ten hold under 2.5%. Sequenced input: PBMCs. The origin of this receptor is a woman aged 60-75 years in good health and CMV-seropositive.

CDR3 in DNA: TGTGCCAGTAGTACGACTAGGGCCACCGGGGAGCTGTTTTTT. Its translation: CASSTTRATGELFF. The chain recombines TRBV19 with TRBJ2-2, with D perhaps matching TRBD2 (6 bases). CDR3 size: 14 residues. Germline V lookup: CDR1 LNHDA, CDR2 SQIVND (reference sequence). Deletions cut 4 bases from V and 4 bases from J, with 10 bases between.